Listed here are 10 T cell receptor beta chains from one sample, sequenced in a study of T-cell reconstitution after alpha-beta-depleted transplantation in children. TCRbeta library preparation incorporated unique molecular identifiers. TCRdb reprocessed the PCR reads with MiXCR, giving one entry per CDR3 protein. The table records 450,000 to 550,000 distinct CDR3 sequences, about an eighth of them present only once. The starting material was PBMCs, mostly from graft donor cells, obtained 180 days after TCRalphabeta/CD19-depleted stem cell transplant. These receptors originate from a female patient between 2 and 15 years old who had a stem cell transplant for aplastic anemia, so the T cells may come from the graft donor.

This clonotype was seen at least ten times. This chain uses TRBV12-3 or TRBV12-4 with TRBJ2-7, with D hard to call. Trimming shortened V by 3 bases and J by 2 bases, and 11 bases separated the two germline ends. The CDR3 has 14 residues. For the CDR3, the DNA is TGTGCCAGCAGTTTGCGGAGAGGTGCCTACGAGCAGTACTTC. Protein product: CASSLRRGAYEQYF.

In DNA, the CDR3 is TGTGCCAGCAGCTGGCGACTAGCGGGAGTAGCCAATGAGCAGTTCTTC. Residues: CASSWRLAGVANEQFF. V gene TRBV11-1 combines with J gene TRBJ2-1, with TRBD2 matching 12 bases. V gave up 4 bases and J gave up 6 bases; unmatched junction bases: 7. CDR1 SGHAT and CDR2 FQDESV come from the germline V gene (reference sequence). The CDR3 runs 16 residues.

This clonotype turned up a few times. The genes are TRBV12-3 or TRBV12-4 and TRBJ1-2; D is ambiguous. V lost 5 bases, J lost 8 bases, and 15 bases lay in between. The CDR3 covers 13 residues. The CDR3 bases are TGTGCCAGCAGTCAGAGCCGGACGGACGGCTACACCTTC. This codes for CASSQSRTDGYTF.

Details on this clonotype: One end of the junction fails to match germline, which may point to a read error. The chain is built from TRBV5-6 and TRBJ2-5, with a weak D call TRBD2 (6 bases). The CDR3 is 14 amino acids. From germline, CDR1 is SGHDT and CDR2 YYEEEE. The CDR3 DNA follows: TGTGCCAGCAGCTTGACTAGCATTGAAGAGACCCATTACTTC. Translation gives CASSLTSIEETHYF.

This clonotype occurred a few times. This chain joins TRBV25-1 and TRBJ2-1; TRBD2 agrees at 14 bases. The V gene end was trimmed by 0 bases and the J gene end by 7 bases; junction bases not matched to a gene: 5. The germline V gene has CDR1 MGHDK and CDR2 SYGVNS. This CDR3 region has 17 residues. The CDR3, as DNA: TGTGCCAGCAGTGAATATCGGGGACTAGCGGGAGTAAATGAGCAGTTCTTC. It codes for CASSEYRGLAGVNEQFF. Looking up the rest from reference TRBV25-1 and TRBJ2-1 gives the full variable domain: EADIYQTPRYLVIGTGKKITLECSQTMGHDKMYWYQQDPGMELHLIHYSYGVNSTEKGDLSSESTVSRIRTEHFPLTLESARPSHTSQYLCASSEYRGLAGVNEQFFGPGTRLTVL.

V gene TRBV10-3 combines with J gene TRBJ1-1, with D perhaps matching TRBD1 (5 bases). The V gene's germline CDR1 is ENHRY and CDR2 SYGVKD. The CDR3 has 14 amino acids. V dropped 4 bases and J dropped 7 bases, with 16 bases sitting between them. The DNA of the CDR3 is TGTGCCATCAGTGGGAGTGACAGTATCGGTGAAGCTTTCTTT. It yields the protein CAISGSDSIGEAFF.

The V gene is TRBV27, the J gene TRBJ2-1, with TRBD2 identical over 10 bases. The germline gives CDR1 MNHEY, CDR2 SMNVEV (reference sequence). The CDR3 consists of 14 residues. The ends lost 3 bases at V and 9 bases at J; junction bases unmatched: 5. CDR3 sequence (DNA): TGTGCCAGCAGTTTTGCTAGCGGGAGAAGTGAGCAGTTCTTC. It specifies CASSFASGRSEQFF.

Here the CDR3 DNA reads TGCAGCGTTGAACCCGGGTTGAACACTGAAGCTTTCTTT. It is translated as CSVEPGLNTEAFF. This chain joins TRBV29-1 and TRBJ1-1; D remains ambiguous. The CDR3 consists of 13 residues. Germline V lookup: CDR1 SQVTM, CDR2 ANQGSEA. Trimming removed 2 bases at V and 0 bases at J, with 7 bases between.

The V gene is TRBV7-8, the J gene TRBJ2-7, with unresolved D. CDR1 SGHVS and CDR2 FQNEAQ come from the germline V gene. V was cut by 5 bases and J by 0 bases, with 17 bases left in between. CDR3 size: 16 residues. The CDR3 loop reads CASSATSVGGSYEQYF. The DNA of the CDR3 is TGTGCCAGCAGCGCGACCTCAGTTGGCGGCTCCTACGAGCAGTACTTC.

The rearrangement joins TRBV20-1 to TRBJ2-3, with 7 bases lining up with TRBD2. V lost 3 bases to trimming and J lost 7 bases; unmatched junction nucleotides: 19. The CDR3 spans 17 residues. CDR1 DFQATT and CDR2 SNEGSKA come from the germline V gene (reference sequence). The chain's CDR3 is CSARLPMLAAHWNTQYF. The CDR3 coding sequence is TGCAGTGCTAGGCTGCCTATGCTAGCGGCCCATTGGAATACGCAGTATTTT.